The subject of this entry is one TCR beta chain. This sample was taken from a study of human T cells and chemical hapten exposure. TCRdb reanalysed the RACE reads using MiXCR and keeps one entry per CDR3 protein. The repertoire holds more than 250,000 distinct CDR3 sequences, with about 9% as singletons. The time point here: pre-sensitization, week 0. The treatment was: therapeutic diphenylcyclopropenone sensitization with weekly scalp DPC. Patients had alopecia, were aged 18 to 70, and were not pregnant. The CDR3 is 13 amino acids. CDR1 and CDR2 (germline): MNHNY, SVGAGI (reference sequence). This TCR was sampled from a woman aged 40 to 55 with alopecia areata. Some clones in this sample may be carry-over from other donors' samples. The source material was whole blood, sampled in connection with sensitization to the hapten diphenylcyclopropenone (DPC). This chain links TRBV6-6 with TRBJ1-2; perhaps TRBD1 as D (5 bases). CDR3 coding DNA: TGTGCATCCCTAAGTACAGGATTATATGGCTACACCTTC. It specifies CASLSTGLYGYTF.